Listed below are T cell receptor beta chains from one sample, sequenced in a study of cytomegalovirus exposure and HLA in healthy donors. Only in-frame clones appear in the TCRdb table, and some are missing; sequencing was by immunoSEQ multiplex PCR. The sample lists approximately 180,000 clones; approximately 84% were seen once. Sequencing was performed on PBMCs. Receptors originate from a man younger than 30 in good health and CMV-seronegative. CDR3s include the opening cysteine and the closing phenylalanine or tryptophan. A D gene is named only where the DNA matches it firmly. Clone size is stated in some rows and not others, as once, few, many or a class when expanded.

d_call | j_call | clone_size | v_call | cdr3_aa | cdr3_nt
NA | TRBJ2-7 | once | TRBV4-3 | CASSHAASKLTYEQYF | TGCGCCAGCAGCCACGCGGCCTCAAAACTGACCTACGAGCAGTACTTC
TRBD2 | TRBJ2-1 | NA | TRBV29-1 | CSVEEGGDEQFF | TGCAGCGTTGAAGAGGGAGGGGATGAGCAGTTCTTC
TRBD1 | TRBJ2-5 | NA | TRBV4-3 | CASSLGQGDGATQYF | TGCGCCAGCAGCCTCGGACAGGGTGATGGTGCGACCCAGTACTTC
NA | TRBJ1-2 | NA | TRBV7-9 | CSSSRREGGYTF | TGTTCCAGCAGCCGCCGGGAGGGGGGCTACACCTTC
TRBD1 | TRBJ1-2 | NA | TRBV14 | CASSQDLVQGVYGYTF | TGTGCCAGCAGCCAAGATTTGGTGCAGGGGGTCTATGGCTACACCTTC
NA | TRBJ2-3 | NA | TRBV20-1 | CSAPFTDTQYF | TGCAGTGCTCCATTCACAGATACGCAGTATTTT
TRBD2 | TRBJ2-3 | NA | TRBV28 | CASSLSGLAGGPVSTDTQYF | TGTGCCAGCAGTTTATCCGGACTAGCGGGAGGGCCGGTGAGCACAGATACGCAGTATTTT
NA | TRBJ2-7 | once | TRBV5-1 | CASRGLASSYEQYF | TGCGCCAGCAGAGGGCTAGCGTCCTCCTACGAGCAGTACTTC
TRBD1 | TRBJ1-5 | few | TRBV7-9 | CASSQRHRGSQPQHF | TGTGCCAGCAGCCAACGGCACAGGGGAAGTCAGCCCCAGCATTTT
TRBD1 | TRBJ1-5 | NA | TRBV28 | CASSGQGYVQPQHF | TGTGCCAGCAGTGGACAGGGTTACGTTCAGCCCCAGCATTTT
NA | TRBJ1-5 | NA | TRBV28 | CASSLLFYEAGRGSNQPQHF | TGTGCCAGCAGTTTATTATTCTACGAGGCGGGCAGAGGGTCAAATCAGCCCCAGCATTTT
TRBD1 | TRBJ2-1 | NA | TRBV7-9 | CASSLFRDRGRNEQFF | TGTGCCAGCAGCTTATTCCGGGACAGGGGCAGGAATGAGCAGTTCTTC
NA | TRBJ2-7 | NA | TRBV2 | CASSEIRRGSHYEQYF | TGTGCCAGCAGTGAAATACGCAGGGGTTCCCACTACGAGCAGTACTTC
NA | TRBJ1-2 | NA | TRBV6-5 | CASSYRGGNYGYTF | TGTGCCAGCAGTTATAGAGGGGGTAACTATGGCTACACCTTC
NA | TRBJ2-7 | few | TRBV5-1 | CASSPLQRREQYF | TGCGCCAGCAGCCCATTACAGCGGAGGGAGCAGTACTTC
TRBD2 | TRBJ2-1 | few | TRBV7-8 | CASSPGLAGNEQFF | TGTGCCAGCAGCCCGGGACTAGCAGGCAATGAGCAGTTCTTC
NA | TRBJ2-3 | once | TRBV7-9 | CASSLRGGQYF | TGTGCCAGCAGCTTAAGGGGTGGGCAGTATTTT
TRBD2 | TRBJ2-1 | NA | TRBV7-9 | CASSLGAGGPDEQFF | TGTGCCAGCAGCTTAGGTGCGGGAGGGCCTGATGAGCAGTTCTTC
TRBD2 | TRBJ2-2 | NA | TRBV11-3 | CASHSRGANTGELFF | TGTGCCAGCCACTCGCGGGGGGCGAACACCGGGGAGCTGTTTTTT
TRBD2 | TRBJ2-7 | NA | TRBV28 | CASSRTSGNYEQYF | TGTGCCAGCAGCCGGACTAGCGGGAACTACGAGCAGTACTTC
NA | TRBJ1-1 | NA | TRBV5-4 | CASRFRGSAPEAFF | TGTGCCAGCAGGTTTCGCGGGAGTGCCCCTGAAGCTTTCTTT
TRBD2 | TRBJ2-3 | NA | TRBV5-4 | CASSLGTSRTDTQYF | TGTGCCAGCAGCTTGGGGACTAGCCGCACAGATACGCAGTATTTT
TRBD2 | TRBJ2-7 | few | TRBV10-3 | CAVAGTSYEQYF | TGTGCCGTGGCCGGGACTAGCTACGAGCAGTACTTC
TRBD1 | TRBJ2-7 | once | TRBV4-1 | CASSQRTGSSYEQYF | TGCGCCAGCAGCCAGCGGACAGGGAGCTCCTACGAGCAGTACTTC
NA | TRBJ1-2 | NA | TRBV10-2 | CASSERGGGYTF | TGCGCCAGCAGTGAAAGGGGAGGTGGCTACACCTTC
NA | TRBJ1-2 | NA | TRBV9 | CASSVAPTDDYGYTF | TGTGCCAGCAGCGTAGCCCCGACAGACGACTATGGCTACACCTTC
NA | TRBJ2-7 | NA | TRBV7-8 | CASSPRYEQYF | TGTGCCAGCAGCCCCAGGTACGAGCAGTACTTC
TRBD2 | TRBJ2-3 | NA | TRBV27 | CASTARWTSGRAVLGTDTQYF | TGTGCCAGCACCGCCCGTTGGACTAGCGGGAGGGCCGTCTTGGGCACAGATACGCAGTATTTT
NA | TRBJ1-2 | few | TRBV28 | CASSLPSQGFGYTF | TGTGCCAGCAGTTTACCGTCGCAGGGCTTTGGCTACACCTTC
TRBD1 | TRBJ1-2 | NA | TRBV27 | CASSFGGGGYGYTF | TGTGCCAGCAGTTTTGGAGGGGGCGGTTATGGCTACACCTTC
NA | TRBJ2-7 | NA | TRBV5-1 | CASSSGAREYEQYF | TGCGCCAGCAGCTCGGGAGCACGGGAGTACGAGCAGTACTTC
TRBD1 | TRBJ2-1 | NA | TRBV7-9 | CASSSQGTGSSYNEQFF | TGTGCCAGCAGCTCACAAGGGACAGGGAGCTCCTACAATGAGCAGTTCTTC
NA | TRBJ2-7 | few | TRBV7-9 | CASSTRWGRQYF | TGTGCCAGCAGCACTAGATGGGGGCGACAGTACTTC
TRBD2 | TRBJ2-1 | NA | TRBV2 | CASIGTSGNNEQFF | TGTGCCAGCATTGGGACTAGCGGTAACAATGAGCAGTTCTTC
NA | TRBJ2-7 | NA | TRBV7-9 | CASRPLPGGIAYEQYF | TGTGCCAGCAGGCCCCTGCCGGGGGGCATCGCCTACGAGCAGTACTTC
TRBD1 | TRBJ1-1 | NA | TRBV19 | CASSIRDSQMNTEAFF | TGTGCCAGTAGTATTCGGGACAGCCAAATGAACACTGAAGCTTTCTTT
NA | TRBJ2-3 | NA | TRBV4-2 | CASSQDIARNTDTQYF | TGTGCCAGCAGCCAAGATATAGCGAGAAACACAGATACGCAGTATTTT
NA | TRBJ1-1 | NA | TRBV19 | CASSISESSTEAFF | TGTGCCAGTAGTATTTCTGAGAGTTCCACTGAAGCTTTCTTT
NA | TRBJ2-5 | NA | TRBV9 | CASSRQGWGRETQYF | TGTGCCAGCAGCAGGCAGGGTTGGGGTCGGGAGACCCAGTACTTC
TRBD1 | TRBJ2-6 | once | TRBV10-3 | CAISDYGGQNSVANVLTF | TGTGCCATCAGTGATTATGGGGGACAGAACTCTGTGGCCAACGTCCTGACTTTC
TRBD1 | TRBJ2-2 | NA | TRBV7-2 | CASRSTGQAGELFF | TGTGCCAGCAGGTCGACAGGGCAGGCCGGGGAGCTGTTTTTT
NA | TRBJ1-2 | NA | TRBV7-9 | CSSSLEAYGYTF | TGTTCCAGCAGCTTAGAAGCCTATGGCTACACCTTC
NA | TRBJ1-1 | once | TRBV28 | CASSSQGNTEAFF | TGTGCCAGCAGTTCACAGGGGAACACTGAAGCTTTCTTT
NA | TRBJ1-2 | NA | TRBV2 | CASNGGSSYGYTF | TGTGCCAGCAATGGGGGCAGTTCCTATGGCTACACCTTC
TRBD1 | TRBJ2-1 | NA | TRBV6-6 | CASSYSNRGALNEQFF | TGTGCCAGCAGTTACTCGAACAGGGGCGCACTCAATGAGCAGTTCTTC
NA | TRBJ2-2 | NA | TRBV11-3 | CASSSVFDTNTGELFF | TGTGCCAGCAGCTCAGTTTTCGACACGAACACCGGGGAGCTGTTTTTT
TRBD1 | TRBJ2-1 | NA | TRBV5-1 | CASSLDGTAYNEQFF | TGCGCCAGCAGCTTGGACGGGACAGCCTACAATGAGCAGTTCTTC
NA | TRBJ1-2 | NA | TRBV5-1 | CASSLAQQASYGYTF | TGCGCCAGCAGCTTGGCCCAACAGGCCTCCTATGGCTACACCTTC
NA | TRBJ2-5 | NA | TRBV14 | CASSRADRQETQYF | TGTGCCAGCAGCCGGGCCGACAGGCAAGAGACCCAGTACTTC
NA | TRBJ2-3 | NA | TRBV18 | CASSPWGRGSSTDTQYF | TGTGCCAGCTCACCATGGGGCAGGGGAAGTAGCACAGATACGCAGTATTTT
NA | TRBJ2-1 | once | TRBV2 | CASSEISPGGEQFF | TGTGCCAGCAGTGAAATCTCCCCAGGGGGGGAGCAGTTCTTC
NA | TRBJ2-7 | NA | TRBV6-5 | CASSYSERYEQYF | TGTGCCAGCAGTTACTCCGAGCGGTACGAGCAGTACTTC
TRBD1 | TRBJ2-7 | once | TRBV19 | CASSARTGDSYEQYF | TGTGCCAGTAGTGCAAGGACAGGGGACTCCTACGAGCAGTACTTC
NA | TRBJ1-5 | NA | TRBV27 | CASSQGNHQPQHF | TGTGCCAGCAGCCAGGGTAATCATCAGCCCCAGCATTTT
TRBD1 | TRBJ2-7 | NA | TRBV25-1 | CASSDPGQGYEQYF | TGTGCCAGCAGCGACCCGGGACAGGGCTACGAGCAGTACTTC